The 29 T cell receptor beta chains reported below all come from one sample, sequenced in a study of blood T cell repertoires in COVID-19. TCRdb keeps only in-frame clones here, not all; method: immunoSEQ multiplex PCR. Among 110,000 or so clones listed, roughly nine tenths were seen once. Sequencing was carried out using peripheral blood. The receptors derive from an older man with active or convalescent COVID-19.

V gene TRBV7-9 combines with J gene TRBJ1-3; D unresolved. This CDR3 contains 13 residues. CDR1 and CDR2 from the germline V gene are SEHNR and FQNEAQ (reference sequence). Trimming removed 3 bases from V and 2 bases from J, with 5 bases in between. The CDR3 region is CASSFPTGNTIYF. DNA for the CDR3: TGTGCCAGCAGCTTTCCTACTGGAAACACCATATATTTT.

The genes are TRBV28 and TRBJ1-1; the match to TRBD1 covers 7 bases. The V gene's germline CDR1 is MDHEN and CDR2 SYDVKM. The CDR3 is 12 amino acids. The trim removed 6 bases at V and 7 bases at J, leaving 5 bases unmatched. This chain's CDR3 is CASRTRDSEAFF. As DNA, the CDR3 is TGTGCCAGCAGGACCCGGGACAGTGAAGCTTTCTTT.

This chain uses TRBV10-2 with TRBJ2-2; possibly TRBD1 for D (7 bases). V shed 4 bases and J shed 2 bases, with 11 bases lying between them. CDR1 is WSHSY and CDR2 is SAAADI in the germline V gene. The CDR3 is 15 amino acids. The CDR3 DNA follows: TGCGCCAGCAGTGGCCAGGGGGGAAACACCGGGGAGCTGTTTTTT. Its protein is CASSGQGGNTGELFF.

This rearrangement joins TRBV4-2 to TRBJ2-7; 10 nucleotides align to TRBD2. Germline trimming cut 3 bases from V and 2 bases from J; bases unmatched to any gene: 7. Germline CDR1 LGHNA, CDR2 YNFKEQ. The CDR3 is 16 amino acids. The CDR3 loop reads CASSHLGTSGTYEQYF. The CDR3 nucleotides read TGTGCCAGCAGCCACCTCGGAACTAGCGGGACCTACGAGCAGTACTTC.

The count of this clone is one. V and J are TRBV3-1 (or the pseudogene TRBV3-2) and TRBJ1-6; D might be TRBD1 (5 bases). The CDR3 sequence is 13 residues long. Trimming removed 5 bases at V and 9 bases at J, with 11 bases between. Germline CDR1 and CDR2: LGHDT and YNNKEL (reference sequence). The CDR3, as DNA: TGTGCCAGCAGCGACCTGGGGGGTTCACCCCTCCACTTT. Its translation: CASSDLGGSPLHF.

V gene TRBV5-1 combines with J gene TRBJ2-7; 8 nucleotides agree with TRBD2. Germline V CDR1 and CDR2: SGHRS, YFSETQ. V gave up 0 bases and J gave up 7 bases; unmatched junction bases: 6. The CDR3 covers 14 residues. Written as DNA, the CDR3 is TGCGCCAGCAGCTTGGGGACTAGCTCGACGGAGCAGTACTTC. It translates to CASSLGTSSTEQYF.

V gene TRBV19 combines with J gene TRBJ2-3; D unclear. Germline V gene sequence: CDR1 LNHDA, CDR2 SQIVND (reference sequence). The CDR3 length is 14 residues. The V end lost 3 bases, the J end lost 1 base, and 8 bases lay between the germline ends. The CDR3 bases are TGTGCCAGTAGTATCTCCCTTGGCACAGATACGCAGTATTTT. Its protein product is CASSISLGTDTQYF.

To note about this clone: The same CDR3 can be traced to other DNA sequences in this sample. This rearrangement joins TRBV5-1 to TRBJ1-1; 12 nucleotides match TRBD1. With 5 bases clipped from V and 3 bases from J, the junction kept 8 bases outside the gene matches. CDR3 size: 16 residues. Germline CDR1 and CDR2: SGHRS and YFSETQ. CDR3 protein: CASSTGQGAWYTEAFF. The CDR3 DNA reads as TGCGCCAGCAGTACGGGACAGGGGGCCTGGTACACTGAAGCTTTCTTT.

This clone has just one count. The chain uses TRBV28 and TRBJ2-7; 8 nucleotides line up with TRBD2. The CDR3 runs 15 residues. Germline V lookup: CDR1 MDHEN, CDR2 SYDVKM. Trimming cost V 5 bases and J 2 bases; bases outside gene matches: 8. Here the CDR3 reads CASSAHSGGAYEQYF. The CDR3 DNA sequence: TGTGCCAGCAGTGCCCATTCCGGGGGGGCCTACGAGCAGTACTTC.

The chain joins TRBV28 to TRBJ2-5; 12 bases are shared with TRBD2. CDR1 is MDHEN, CDR2 SYDVKM, per germline. V lost 6 bases, J lost 5 bases, and 19 bases stayed unmatched. The CDR3 contains 19 residues. The chain's CDR3 is CASSSLMGRLAGEGETQYF. DNA of the CDR3: TGTGCCAGCAGCAGCCTCATGGGGAGACTAGCGGGAGAGGGGGAGACCCAGTACTTC. Full variable domain (missing parts from reference TRBV28 and TRBJ2-5): DVKVTQSSRYLVKRTGEKVFLECVQDMDHENMFWYRQDPGLGLRLIYFSYDVKMKEKGDIPEGYSVSREKKERFSLILESASTNQTSMYLCASSSLMGRLAGEGETQYFGPGTRLLVL.

V gene TRBV27 combines with J gene TRBJ2-1; 10 bases map to TRBD2. CDR1 and CDR2 (germline): MNHEY, SMNVEV (reference sequence). CDR3 size: 16 residues. Germline trimming cut 5 bases from V and 4 bases from J; bases unmatched to any gene: 8. The CDR3 is CASSLRGTSVYNEQFF. CDR3 in DNA: TGTGCCAGCAGTCTGCGCGGGACTAGCGTATACAATGAGCAGTTCTTC.

This clone has more than one count but fewer than ten. The chain has TRBV18 and TRBJ1-1; D is perhaps TRBD1 (5 bases). The CDR3 loop spans 14 amino acids. Germline lookup yields CDR1 KGHSH and CDR2 LQKENI. The germline V and J ends were trimmed by 0 bases and 5 bases, with 10 bases remaining between them. CDR3 DNA: TGTGCCAGCTCACCACCTCCGGGGGGAACTGAAGCTTTCTTT. Translated, it gives CASSPPPGGTEAFF.

The rearrangement joins TRBV7-9 to TRBJ1-5; 7 nucleotides line up with TRBD1. V lost 5 bases to trimming and J lost 0 bases; unmatched junction nucleotides: 4. Germline loops: CDR1 SEHNR, CDR2 FQNEAQ (reference sequence). This CDR3 region has 15 residues. The CDR3 protein is CASSEWDSSNQPQHF. In DNA form, the CDR3 reads TGTGCCAGCAGCGAATGGGACAGTAGCAATCAGCCCCAGCATTTT. The full variable domain, its missing parts supplied by reference TRBV7-9 and TRBJ1-5, is DTGVSQNPRHKITKRGQNVTFRCDPISEHNRLYWYRQTLGQGPEFLTYFQNEAQLEKSRLLSDRFSAERPKGSFSTLEIQRTEQGDSAMYLCASSEWDSSNQPQHFGDGTRLSIL.

J is TRBJ1-4 and V is TRBV28; 8 bases are shared with TRBD1. The CDR3 spans 14 residues. With V trimmed by 9 bases and J by 8 bases, 11 bases remained unmatched. Germline CDR1 is MDHEN and CDR2 is SYDVKM. The CDR3 region has the DNA TGTGCCAGTAACAAGCAGGGGGCGAAGGAAAAACTGTTTTTT. Translating it yields CASNKQGAKEKLFF. Looking up the rest from reference TRBV28 and TRBJ1-4 gives the full variable domain: DVKVTQSSRYLVKRTGEKVFLECVQDMDHENMFWYRQDPGLGLRLIYFSYDVKMKEKGDIPEGYSVSREKKERFSLILESASTNQTSMYLCASNKQGAKEKLFFGSGTQLSVL.

The chain's CDR3 is CASSASSEYNEQFF. The CDR3 DNA reads as TGTGCCAGCAGCGCCAGTTCAGAATACAATGAGCAGTTCTTC. The rearrangement joins TRBV9 to TRBJ2-1; D gene unclear. The V end was cut by 3 bases, the J end by 4 bases, with 11 bases between. Per germline, CDR1 SGDLS and CDR2 YYNGEE. This CDR3 region has 14 residues.

This clone was observed a handful of times. This chain uses TRBV6-6 with TRBJ1-5; maybe TRBD1 (6 bases). The CDR3 loop spans 14 amino acids. Germline V gene lookup returns CDR1 MNHNY and CDR2 SVGAGI (reference sequence). Trimming pared 8 bases from V and 1 base from J, leaving 12 bases between. CDR3 protein: CASGTPPSNQPQHF. The CDR3 nucleotides read TGTGCCAGCGGGACACCTCCCAGCAATCAGCCCCAGCATTTT.

The V and J genes are TRBV5-1 and TRBJ2-7; 14 nucleotides line up with TRBD2. CDR1 SGHRS and CDR2 YFSETQ come from the germline V gene. This CDR3 region has 18 residues. The V and J ends lost 4 bases and 9 bases, in that order; junction bases with no gene match: 18. DNA for the CDR3: TGCGCCAGCAGCCGACAAGGGACTAGCGGGAGAAATTCCAAGGGGCAGTACTTC. Protein product: CASSRQGTSGRNSKGQYF.

A single count supports this clone. The V gene is TRBV5-1, the J gene TRBJ2-3, with D possibly TRBD2 on 5 matching bases. The CDR3 spans 16 residues. Germline V CDR1 and CDR2: SGHRS, YFSETQ. Trimming took 1 base from V and 2 from J, leaving 14 bases between them. CDR3 sequence reads: CASSLWGDTNTDTQYF. DNA for the CDR3: TGCGCCAGCAGCTTGTGGGGAGACACAAACACAGATACGCAGTATTTT.

This chain connects TRBV28 to TRBJ2-5; TRBD2 matches 7 bases. Trimming took 6 bases from V and 5 from J; bases not matched to a gene: 6. Germline lookup yields CDR1 MDHEN and CDR2 SYDVKM. This CDR3 is 13 amino acids long. The CDR3 sequence: CASRDGRRETQYF. CDR3 bases: TGTGCCAGCAGAGACGGGAGGAGGGAGACCCAGTACTTC.

This chain connects TRBV28 to TRBJ1-5; D possibly corresponds to TRBD1 (6 bases). Germline V gene data show CDR1 as MDHEN and CDR2 as SYDVKM. Between the trimmed V and J ends, which lost 3 bases and 11 bases, there was a span of 17 bases. The CDR3 covers 14 residues. The CDR3 nucleotides are TGTGCCAGCAGTTTCGGACAGATGACTACGGCCCAGCATTTT. As protein: CASSFGQMTTAQHF.

The chain employs TRBV28 and TRBJ1-4; TRBD1 is a possible D gene (6 bases). The CDR3 has 14 residues. Germline CDR1 reads MDHEN; CDR2 reads SYDVKM. The V end was cut by 5 bases, the J end by 8 bases, with 15 bases between. CDR3 sequence (DNA): TGTGCCAGCAGTCTCGGGGAGGGGGGAGAAAAACTGTTTTTT. Residues: CASSLGEGGEKLFF.

The gene calls are TRBV28 and TRBJ2-2, with 7 nucleotides matching TRBD2. The CDR3 contains 17 residues. Looked up from germline, CDR1 is MDHEN and CDR2 is SYDVKM. The junction had 13 bases not matched to a gene; V was cut back by 4 bases and J by 5 bases. This CDR3 reads CASSWGPVAGATGELFF. The CDR3 nucleotides read TGTGCCAGCAGTTGGGGCCCCGTGGCGGGAGCGACCGGGGAGCTGTTTTTT.

The rearrangement links TRBV5-1 to TRBJ2-1; 7 nucleotides match TRBD2. Unmatched junction bases numbered 6, after V lost 2 bases and J lost 4 bases. CDR3 length: 15 amino acids. The germline CDR1 and CDR2 sequences are SGHRS and YFSETQ. The CDR3 bases are TGCGCCAGCAGCTTAGGTGGAGCGGGATACAATGAGCAGTTCTTC. It yields the protein CASSLGGAGYNEQFF.

This chain links TRBV27 with TRBJ2-3; D perhaps matches TRBD2 (7 bases). Germline V gives CDR1 MNHEY, CDR2 SMNVEV (reference sequence). The CDR3 totals 16 residues. Trimming took off 2 bases at V and 1 base at J, with 13 bases between the two ends. The CDR3 region has the DNA TGTGCCAGCAGTTTAGAGGGGGACTATCGCACAGATACGCAGTATTTT. This translates into CASSLEGDYRTDTQYF.

The V call is TRBV27, the J call TRBJ1-5; unclear D gene. Trimming took 2 bases from V and 1 from J, leaving 6 bases between them. CDR1 and CDR2 (germline): MNHEY, SMNVEV (reference sequence). The CDR3 extends over 14 amino acids. The CDR3 is CASSLGGSNQPQHF. DNA of the CDR3: TGTGCCAGCAGTTTAGGCGGGAGCAATCAGCCCCAGCATTTT.

The chain uses TRBV6-5 and TRBJ2-7; 14 bases line up with TRBD2. The CDR3 spans 14 residues. V lost 7 bases to trimming and J lost 5 bases; unmatched junction nucleotides: 4. In germline, CDR1 is MNHEY, CDR2 SVGAGI. The CDR3 here is CASTGLAGGDEQYF. CDR3 in DNA: TGTGCCAGCACAGGACTAGCGGGAGGAGACGAGCAGTACTTC.

A single count supports this clone. The V gene is TRBV6-5, the J gene TRBJ2-1, with D possibly matching TRBD2 (5 bases). CDR3 length equals 15 residues. V was cut by 8 bases and J by 4 bases, with 18 bases left in between. Germline V gives CDR1 MNHEY, CDR2 SVGAGI. This CDR3 reads CASWVGVATYNEQFF. CDR3 nucleotide sequence: TGTGCCAGCTGGGTTGGGGTAGCGACTTACAATGAGCAGTTCTTC.

V and J are TRBV28 and TRBJ1-1, with a possible D match to TRBD1 (5 bases). The germline V gene encodes CDR1 MDHEN and CDR2 SYDVKM. The CDR3 has 15 amino acids. Deletions cut 8 bases from V and 0 bases from J, with 16 bases between. The CDR3 region has the DNA TGTGCCAGCGCCCGGGGGGGAGACATGAACACTGAAGCTTTCTTT. Protein product: CASARGGDMNTEAFF.

This clone was counted a single time. This chain joins TRBV5-1 and TRBJ2-2; D may be TRBD1 (5 bases). Germline-derived CDR1 and CDR2 are SGHRS and YFSETQ. Trimming shortened V by 4 bases and J by 0 bases, and 10 bases separated the two germline ends. The CDR3 is 15 residues long. CDR3 coding DNA: TGCGCCAGCAGCAGGACAAACGCGAACACCGGGGAGCTGTTTTTT. It encodes CASSRTNANTGELFF.